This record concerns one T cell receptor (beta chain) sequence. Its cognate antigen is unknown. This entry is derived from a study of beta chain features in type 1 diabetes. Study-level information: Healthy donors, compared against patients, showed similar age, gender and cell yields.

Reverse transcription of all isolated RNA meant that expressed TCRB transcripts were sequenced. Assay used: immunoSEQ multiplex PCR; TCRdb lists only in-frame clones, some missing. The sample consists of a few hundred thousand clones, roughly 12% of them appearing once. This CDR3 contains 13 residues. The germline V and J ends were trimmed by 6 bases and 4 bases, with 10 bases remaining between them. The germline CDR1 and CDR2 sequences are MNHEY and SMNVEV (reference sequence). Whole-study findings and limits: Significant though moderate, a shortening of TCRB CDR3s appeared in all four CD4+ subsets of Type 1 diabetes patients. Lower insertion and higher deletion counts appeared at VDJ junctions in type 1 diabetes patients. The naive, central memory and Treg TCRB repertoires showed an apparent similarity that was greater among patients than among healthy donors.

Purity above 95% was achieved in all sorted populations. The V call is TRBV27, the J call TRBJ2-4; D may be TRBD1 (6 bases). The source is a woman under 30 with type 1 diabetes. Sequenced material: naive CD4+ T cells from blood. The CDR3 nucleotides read TGTGCCAGCAGGCAGGGGTCGAAAAACATTCAGTACTTC. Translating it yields CASRQGSKNIQYF.